The 3 T cell receptor beta chains presented below share a single source sample, sequenced in a study of cytomegalovirus exposure and HLA in healthy donors. The primer mix had 60 Vbeta and 13 Jbeta primers. Sequenced by immunoSEQ multiplex PCR; TCRdb stores in-frame clones only, minus some. Among a few hundred thousand clones listed, 75% to 80% were seen once. Material: PBMCs. The receptor source for this set is a man aged 18 to 35 in good health and CMV-seronegative.

The J gene is TRBJ2-4, the V gene TRBV9, with 12 positions matching TRBD2. Per the germline V gene, CDR1 is SGDLS and CDR2 is YYNGEE. The CDR3 consists of 16 residues. The ends lost 0 bases at V and 4 bases at J; junction bases unmatched: 2. The CDR3 nucleotides are TGTGCCAGCAGCGTAGGGACTAGCGGGATGAAAAACATTCAGTACTTC. The encoded protein is CASSVGTSGMKNIQYF.

The rearrangement uses TRBV19 and TRBJ1-3; no clear D gene. The length of the CDR3 is 15 residues. V lost 3 bases and J 0 bases, leaving 9 bases between the germline ends. Germline V gene sequence: CDR1 LNHDA, CDR2 SQIVND (reference sequence). The CDR3 reads CASSIATSSGNTIYF. In DNA, the CDR3 is TGTGCCAGTAGTATCGCCACCAGCTCTGGAAACACCATATATTTT.

V usage is TRBV7-9 and J usage is TRBJ2-7, with 8 bases aligning to TRBD1. Germline CDR1 reads SEHNR; CDR2 reads FQNEAQ (reference sequence). The J segment lost 1 base and the V segment lost 1 base, leaving 6 bases of the junction unmatched. The CDR3 consists of 16 residues. The CDR3 loop is CASSLGTGGLSYEQYF. CDR3 in DNA: TGTGCCAGCAGCTTAGGCACAGGGGGGTTATCCTACGAGCAGTACTTC.